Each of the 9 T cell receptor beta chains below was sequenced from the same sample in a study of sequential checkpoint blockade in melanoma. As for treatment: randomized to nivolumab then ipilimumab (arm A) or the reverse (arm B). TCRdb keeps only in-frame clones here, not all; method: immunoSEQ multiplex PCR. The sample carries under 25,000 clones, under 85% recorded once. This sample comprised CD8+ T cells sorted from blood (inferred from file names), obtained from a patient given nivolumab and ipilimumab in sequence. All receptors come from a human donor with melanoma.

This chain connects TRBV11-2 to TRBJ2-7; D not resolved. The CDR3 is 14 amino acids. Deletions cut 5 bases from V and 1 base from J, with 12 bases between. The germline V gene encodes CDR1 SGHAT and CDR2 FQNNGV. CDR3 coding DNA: TGTGCCAGCAGCCTACGCGGTGTATCCTACGAGCAGTACTTC. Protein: CASSLRGVSYEQYF.

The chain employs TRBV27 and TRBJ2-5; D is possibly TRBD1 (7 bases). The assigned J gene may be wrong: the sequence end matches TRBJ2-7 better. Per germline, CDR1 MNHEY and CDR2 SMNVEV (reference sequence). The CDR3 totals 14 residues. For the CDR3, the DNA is TGTGCCAGCAGTAAACAGGGGAGGTCGGGCGAGCAGTACTTC. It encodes CASSKQGRSGEQYF.

CDR3 in amino acids: CASSYSGSSNSPLHF. The CDR3 region has the DNA TGTGCCAGCAGTTACTCGGGCAGTTCCAATTCACCCCTCCACTTT. The gene calls are TRBV6-6 and TRBJ1-6, with D uncertain. V lost 0 bases, J lost 7 bases, and 10 bases lay in between. In germline, CDR1 is MNHNY, CDR2 SVGAGI (reference sequence). The length of the CDR3 is 15 residues.

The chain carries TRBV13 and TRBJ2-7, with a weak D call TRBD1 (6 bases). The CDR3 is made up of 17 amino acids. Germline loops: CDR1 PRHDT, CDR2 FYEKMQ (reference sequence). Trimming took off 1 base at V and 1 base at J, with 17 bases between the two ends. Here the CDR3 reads CASSLAEGVGASYEQYF. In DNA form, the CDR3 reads TGTGCCAGCAGCTTAGCTGAGGGGGTCGGCGCATCCTACGAGCAGTACTTC. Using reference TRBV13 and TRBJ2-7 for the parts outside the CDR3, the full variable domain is AAGVIQSPRHLIKEKRETATLKCYPIPRHDTVYWYQQGPGQDPQFLISFYEKMQSDKGSIPDRFSAQQFSDYHSELNMSSLELGDSALYFCASSLAEGVGASYEQYFGPGTRLTVT.

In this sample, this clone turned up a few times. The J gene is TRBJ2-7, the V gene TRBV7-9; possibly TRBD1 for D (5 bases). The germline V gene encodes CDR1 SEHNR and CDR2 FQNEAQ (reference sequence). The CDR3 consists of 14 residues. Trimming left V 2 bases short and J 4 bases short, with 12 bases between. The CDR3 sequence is CASSLQGKIYEQYF. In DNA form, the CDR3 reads TGTGCCAGCAGCTTACAGGGAAAGATTTACGAGCAGTACTTC.

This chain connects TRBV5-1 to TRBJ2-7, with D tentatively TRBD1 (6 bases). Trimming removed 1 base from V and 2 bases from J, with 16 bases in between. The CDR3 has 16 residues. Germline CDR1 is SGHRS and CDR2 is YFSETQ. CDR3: CASSLTGFTIPYEQYF. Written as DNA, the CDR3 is TGCGCCAGCAGCTTGACAGGGTTCACGATTCCCTACGAGCAGTACTTC.

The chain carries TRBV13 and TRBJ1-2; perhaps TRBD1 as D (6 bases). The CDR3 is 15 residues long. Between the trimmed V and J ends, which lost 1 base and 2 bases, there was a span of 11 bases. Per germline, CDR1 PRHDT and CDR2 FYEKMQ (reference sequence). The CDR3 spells CASSLDGQLNYGYTF. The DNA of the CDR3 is TGTGCCAGCAGCTTAGACGGACAGCTAAACTATGGCTACACCTTC.

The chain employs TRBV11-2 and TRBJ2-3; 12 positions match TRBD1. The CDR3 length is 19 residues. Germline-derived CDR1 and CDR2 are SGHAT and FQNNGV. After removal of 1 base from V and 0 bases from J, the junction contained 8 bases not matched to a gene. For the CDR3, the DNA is TGTGCCAGCAGCTTAGGATGGGCGGGACAGGGGGCTAGCACAGATACGCAGTATTTT. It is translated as CASSLGWAGQGASTDTQYF.

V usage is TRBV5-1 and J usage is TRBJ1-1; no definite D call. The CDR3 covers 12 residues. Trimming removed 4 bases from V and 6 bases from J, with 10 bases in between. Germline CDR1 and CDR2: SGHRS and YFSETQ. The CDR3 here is CASSPAGPEAFF. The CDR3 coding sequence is TGCGCCAGCAGCCCGGCGGGCCCTGAAGCTTTCTTT.